The entry below describes one T cell receptor (beta chain). What it binds is not known. As defined, naive CD8 cells were CD45RO-negative and positively selected for CCR7, with terminally differentiated effector memory CD45RA+ cells excluded. The data derive from a study of shared clonotypes between healthy human individuals. Findings and limits, study-wide: The expectation was that sequencing depth would affect clonotype sharing among donors. Clonotypes that were shared across a handful of donors made up around 5.5% of naive CD4 clonotypes.

The J segment lost 2 bases and the V segment lost 3 bases, leaving 5 bases of the junction unmatched. Germline V gives CDR1 MNHEY, CDR2 SMNVEV (reference sequence). This CDR3 region has 16 residues. Libraries were prepared by immunoSEQ multiplex PCR; TCRdb keeps only in-frame clonotypes and omits some of them. The data contain some 580,000 clones, about 98% of them singletons. The sequencing input was naive CD8+ T cells sorted from blood. This chain joins TRBV27 and TRBJ2-7; the match to TRBD2 covers 12 bases. The TCR was taken from a man between 25 and 39 years old in good health. The CDR3 nucleotides are TGTGCCAGCAGTTTGGGACTAGCGGGCACGACCTACGAGCAGTACTTC. Amino acid sequence: CASSLGLAGTTYEQYF.